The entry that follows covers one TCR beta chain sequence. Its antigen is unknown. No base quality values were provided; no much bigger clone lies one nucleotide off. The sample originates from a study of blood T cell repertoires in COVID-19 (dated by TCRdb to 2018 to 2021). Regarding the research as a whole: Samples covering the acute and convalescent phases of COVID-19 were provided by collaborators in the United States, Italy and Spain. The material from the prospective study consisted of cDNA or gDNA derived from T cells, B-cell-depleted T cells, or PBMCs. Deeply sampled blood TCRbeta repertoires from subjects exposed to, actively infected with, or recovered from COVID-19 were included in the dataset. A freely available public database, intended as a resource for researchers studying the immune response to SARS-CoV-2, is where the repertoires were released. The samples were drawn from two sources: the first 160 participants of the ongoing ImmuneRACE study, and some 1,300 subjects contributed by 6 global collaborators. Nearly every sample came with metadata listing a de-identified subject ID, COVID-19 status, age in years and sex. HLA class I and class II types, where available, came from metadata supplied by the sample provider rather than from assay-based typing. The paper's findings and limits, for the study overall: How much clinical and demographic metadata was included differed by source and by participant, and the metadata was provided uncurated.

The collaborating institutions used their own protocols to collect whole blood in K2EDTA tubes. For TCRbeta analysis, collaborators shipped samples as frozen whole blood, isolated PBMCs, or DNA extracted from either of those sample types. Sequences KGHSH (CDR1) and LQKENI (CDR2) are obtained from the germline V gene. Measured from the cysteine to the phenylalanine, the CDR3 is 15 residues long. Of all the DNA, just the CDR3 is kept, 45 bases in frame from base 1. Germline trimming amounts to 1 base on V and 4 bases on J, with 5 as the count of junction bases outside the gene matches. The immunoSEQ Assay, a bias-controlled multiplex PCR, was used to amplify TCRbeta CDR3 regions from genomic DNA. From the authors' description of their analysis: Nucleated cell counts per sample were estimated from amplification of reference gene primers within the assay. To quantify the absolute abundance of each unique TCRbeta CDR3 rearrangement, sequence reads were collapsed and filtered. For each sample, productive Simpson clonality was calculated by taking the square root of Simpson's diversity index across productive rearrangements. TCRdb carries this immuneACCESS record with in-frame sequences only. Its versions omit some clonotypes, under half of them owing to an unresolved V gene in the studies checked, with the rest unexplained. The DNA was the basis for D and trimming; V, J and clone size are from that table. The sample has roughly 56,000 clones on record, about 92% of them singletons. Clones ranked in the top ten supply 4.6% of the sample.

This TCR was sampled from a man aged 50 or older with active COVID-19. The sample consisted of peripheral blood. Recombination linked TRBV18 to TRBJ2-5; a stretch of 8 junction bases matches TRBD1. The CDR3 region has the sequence CASSPRTGRGETQYF. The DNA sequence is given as TGTGCCAGCTCACCACGGACAGGGCGGGGAGAGACCCAGTACTTC.